This T cell receptor (beta chain) is drawn from a study of cytomegalovirus exposure and HLA in healthy donors. This CDR3 comprises 12 residues. V was shortened by 5 bases and J by 5 bases, with 9 bases between the two germline ends. CDR1 and CDR2 from the germline V gene are LNHDA and SQIVND (reference sequence). Amplification used 60 Vbeta primers and 13 Jbeta primers. Using immunoSEQ multiplex PCR, the repertoire was profiled, and TCRdb retains in-frame clones only, with some absent. The sample lists 130,000 to 150,000 clones, over 70% seen once, with roughly 6.7% in the top ten. Whole-study results and caveats: There were under 200 TCR beta chains listed as cytomegalovirus-associated. Being indistinguishable, some V segments were excluded, TRBV6-2 and TRBV6-3 among them.

As for this clone: No antigen is known for it.

The chain is built from TRBV19 and TRBJ1-1; D gene ambiguous. The clonotype comes from a woman between 40 and 55 years old in good health and CMV-seropositive. Sequencing was carried out using PBMCs. CDR3 in amino acids: CASSWVATEAFF. CDR3 coding DNA: TGTGCCAGTAGTTGGGTAGCAACTGAAGCTTTCTTT.